This T cell receptor (beta chain) was sequenced for a study of cytomegalovirus exposure and HLA in healthy donors. Study outcomes and limitations: Reportedly, diagnosis of cytomegalovirus status by the classifier showed high specificity and sensitivity.

Turning to this clone: The antigen remains undetermined.

All donors participated as healthy donors of bone marrow. V was cut by 4 bases and J by 3 bases, with 10 bases left in between. This CDR3 spans 14 amino acids. The germline CDR1 and CDR2 sequences are LNHDA and SQIVND (reference sequence). Vbeta (60) and Jbeta (13) primers were used in the PCR. Profiled with immunoSEQ multiplex PCR; TCRdb holds only in-frame clones, not every one. This sample carries over 110,000 clones, around 85% of them seen once, and the ten largest clones take approximately 8.3%. The clonotype was recovered from a woman in her forties or fifties in good health and CMV-seropositive. Material for sequencing was PBMCs. The chain is built from TRBV19 and TRBJ1-5; tentative D call: TRBD1 (6 bases). As DNA, the CDR3 is TGTGCCAGTAGTAAAAGACAGGTCAATCAGCCCCAGCATTTT. It yields the protein CASSKRQVNQPQHF. Complete variable domain (other parts from reference TRBV19 and TRBJ1-5): DGGITQSPKYLFRKEGQNVTLSCEQNLNHDAMYWYRQDPGQGLRLIYYSQIVNDFQKGDIAEGYSVSREKKESFPLTVTSAQKNPTAFYLCASSKRQVNQPQHFGDGTRLSIL.